The sequence of this T cell receptor beta chain was determined in a study of T cell repertoires in aging, cancer and after chemotherapy. Overall study: Paired samples before and after chemotherapy came from chronic lymphocytic leukemia patients on fludarabine- or bendamustine-based regimens.

Only a few counts were recorded for this clonotype. What it binds is not known. Peripheral blood genomic DNA, not sorted cells or RNA, was the template. A mixed TRB-A/B primer pool amplified rearranged TRB by multiplex touch-down PCR. TCRdb reanalysed the multiplex PCR reads using MiXCR and keeps one entry per CDR3 protein. The sample contains approximately 6,300 distinct CDR3 sequences, roughly 35% of which appear only once. Study-wide results and limits: Healthy donors lost TCR diversity with age mainly through richness, cancer patients through richness and evenness. In hematological cancer patients, infiltrated lymphoid organs may have impaired thymic emigration or peripheral T cell expansion.

The clonotype originates from a human donor with a blood cancer. The sample taken for sequencing was blood.

The CDR3 spells CSARRPGRRHGNEQYF. The CDR3 DNA reads TGCAGTGCTAGACGTCCAGGGCGACGCCATGGGAACGAGCAGTACTTC. The rearrangement joins TRBV20-1 to TRBJ2-7; maybe TRBD1 (5 bases). In germline, CDR1 is DFQATT, CDR2 SNEGSKA (reference sequence). V gave up 2 bases and J gave up 5 bases, with 22 bases separating them. The CDR3 consists of 16 residues.